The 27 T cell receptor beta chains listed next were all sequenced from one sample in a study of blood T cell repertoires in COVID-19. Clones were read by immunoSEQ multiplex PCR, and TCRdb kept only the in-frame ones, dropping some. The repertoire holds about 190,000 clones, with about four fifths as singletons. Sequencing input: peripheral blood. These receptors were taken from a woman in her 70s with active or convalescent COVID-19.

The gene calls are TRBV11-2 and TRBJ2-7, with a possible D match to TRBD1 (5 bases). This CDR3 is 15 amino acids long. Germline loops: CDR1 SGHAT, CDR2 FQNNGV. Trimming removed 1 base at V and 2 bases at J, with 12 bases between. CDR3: CASSLAQGYTYEQYF. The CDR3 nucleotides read TGTGCCAGCAGCTTAGCCCAGGGATACACCTACGAGCAGTACTTC.

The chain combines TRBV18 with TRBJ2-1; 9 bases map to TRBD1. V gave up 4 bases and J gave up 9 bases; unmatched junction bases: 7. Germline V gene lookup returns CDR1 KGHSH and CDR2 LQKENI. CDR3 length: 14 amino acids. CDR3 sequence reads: CASSRGDRVAEQFF. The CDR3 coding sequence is TGTGCCAGCTCACGCGGGGACAGGGTAGCTGAGCAGTTCTTC.

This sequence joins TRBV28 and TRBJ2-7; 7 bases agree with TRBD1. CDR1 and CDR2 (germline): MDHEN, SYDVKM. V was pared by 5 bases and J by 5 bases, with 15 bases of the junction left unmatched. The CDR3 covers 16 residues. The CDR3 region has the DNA TGTGCCAGCAGTGGACAGGAGGTTGGGGAGACTAACGAGCAGTACTTC. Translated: CASSGQEVGETNEQYF.

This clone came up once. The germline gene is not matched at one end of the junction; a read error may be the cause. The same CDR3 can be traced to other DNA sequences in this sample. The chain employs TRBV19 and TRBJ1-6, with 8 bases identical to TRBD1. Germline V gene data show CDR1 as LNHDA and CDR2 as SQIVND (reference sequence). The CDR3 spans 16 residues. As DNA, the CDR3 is TGTGCTAGTAGTATTTCGGCTGACAGGGGTAATTCACCCCTCCACTTT. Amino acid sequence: CASSISADRGNSPLHF.

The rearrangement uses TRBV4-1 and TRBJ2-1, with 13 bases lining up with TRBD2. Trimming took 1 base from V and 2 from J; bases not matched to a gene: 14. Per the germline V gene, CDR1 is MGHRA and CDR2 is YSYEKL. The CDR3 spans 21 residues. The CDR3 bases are TGCGCCAGCAGCCAAGCCCAGGCCGGGACTAGCGGGACCCCAACCTACAATGAGCAGTTCTTC. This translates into CASSQAQAGTSGTPTYNEQFF.

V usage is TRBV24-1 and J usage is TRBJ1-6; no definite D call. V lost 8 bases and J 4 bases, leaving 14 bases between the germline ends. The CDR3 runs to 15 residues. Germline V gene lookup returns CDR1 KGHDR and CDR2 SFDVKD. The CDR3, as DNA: TGTGCCACCATAAAGGGAGGTGGGTATAATTCACCCCTCCACTTT. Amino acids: CATIKGGGYNSPLHF.

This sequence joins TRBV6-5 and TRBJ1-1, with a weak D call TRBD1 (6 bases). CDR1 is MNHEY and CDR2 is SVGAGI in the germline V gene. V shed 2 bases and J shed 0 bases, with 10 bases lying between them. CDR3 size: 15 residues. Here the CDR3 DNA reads TGTGCCAGCAGTTACCGAGGACAGCTGAACACTGAAGCTTTCTTT. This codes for CASSYRGQLNTEAFF.

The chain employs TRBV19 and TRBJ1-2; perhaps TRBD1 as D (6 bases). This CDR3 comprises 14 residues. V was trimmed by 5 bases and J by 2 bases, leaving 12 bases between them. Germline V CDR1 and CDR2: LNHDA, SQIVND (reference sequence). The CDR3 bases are TGTGCCAGTAGTTCCAGGGGATCAAACTATGGCTACACCTTC. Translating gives CASSSRGSNYGYTF.

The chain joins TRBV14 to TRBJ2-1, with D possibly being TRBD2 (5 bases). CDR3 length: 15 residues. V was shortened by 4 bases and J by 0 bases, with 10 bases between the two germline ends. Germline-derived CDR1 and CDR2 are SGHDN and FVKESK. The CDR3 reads CASSLRGNSYNEQFF. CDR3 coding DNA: TGTGCCAGCAGCCTTCGAGGGAACTCCTACAATGAGCAGTTCTTC.

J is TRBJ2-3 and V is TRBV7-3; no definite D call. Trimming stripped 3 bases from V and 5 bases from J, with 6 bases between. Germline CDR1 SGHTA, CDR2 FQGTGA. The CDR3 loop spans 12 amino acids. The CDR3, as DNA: TGTGCCAGCAGCTTGACGGGAGATACGCAGTATTTT. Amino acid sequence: CASSLTGDTQYF.

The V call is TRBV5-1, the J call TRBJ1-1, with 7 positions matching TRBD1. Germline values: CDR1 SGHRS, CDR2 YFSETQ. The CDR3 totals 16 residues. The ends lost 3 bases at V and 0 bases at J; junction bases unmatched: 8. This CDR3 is CASSSGDSIMNTEAFF. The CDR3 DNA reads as TGCGCCAGCAGCTCGGGGGACAGCATAATGAACACTGAAGCTTTCTTT. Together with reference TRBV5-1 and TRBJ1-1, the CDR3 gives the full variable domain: KAGVTQTPRYLIKTRGQQVTLSCSPISGHRSVSWYQQTPGQGLQFLFEYFSETQRNKGNFPGRFSGRQFSNSRSEMNVSTLELGDSALYLCASSSGDSIMNTEAFFGQGTRLTVV.

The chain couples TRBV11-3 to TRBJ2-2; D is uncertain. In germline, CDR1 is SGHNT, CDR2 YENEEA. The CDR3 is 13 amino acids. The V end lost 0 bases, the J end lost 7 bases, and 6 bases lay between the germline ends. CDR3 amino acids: CASSLDYYGELFF. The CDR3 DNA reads TGTGCCAGCAGCTTAGACTATTACGGGGAGCTGTTTTTT.

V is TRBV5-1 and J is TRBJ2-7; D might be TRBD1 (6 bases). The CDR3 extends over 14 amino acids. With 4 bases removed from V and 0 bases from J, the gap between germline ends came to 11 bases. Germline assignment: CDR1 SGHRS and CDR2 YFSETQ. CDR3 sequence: CASSRDRHSYEQYF. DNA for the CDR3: TGCGCCAGCAGCCGCGACAGGCACTCCTACGAGCAGTACTTC.

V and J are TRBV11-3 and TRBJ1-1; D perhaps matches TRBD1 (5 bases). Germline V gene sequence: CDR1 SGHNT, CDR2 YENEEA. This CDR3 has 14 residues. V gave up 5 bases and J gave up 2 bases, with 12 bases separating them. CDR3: CASSRGRGNTEAFF. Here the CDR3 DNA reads TGTGCCAGCAGCCGAGGGAGGGGAAACACTGAAGCTTTCTTT.

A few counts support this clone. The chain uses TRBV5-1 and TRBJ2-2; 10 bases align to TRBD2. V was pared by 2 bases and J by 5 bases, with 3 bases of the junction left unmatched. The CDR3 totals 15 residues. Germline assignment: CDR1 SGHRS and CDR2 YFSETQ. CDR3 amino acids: CASSFVAGGTGELFF. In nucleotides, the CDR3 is TGCGCCAGCAGCTTCGTAGCGGGAGGTACCGGGGAGCTGTTTTTT.

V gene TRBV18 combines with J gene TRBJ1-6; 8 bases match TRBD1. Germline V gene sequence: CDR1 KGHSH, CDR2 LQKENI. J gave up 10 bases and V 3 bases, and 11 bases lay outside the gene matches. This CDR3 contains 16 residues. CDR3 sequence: CASSPGQVAAGSPLHF. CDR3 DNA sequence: TGTGCCAGCTCACCGGGACAGGTTGCCGCGGGGTCACCCCTCCACTTT.

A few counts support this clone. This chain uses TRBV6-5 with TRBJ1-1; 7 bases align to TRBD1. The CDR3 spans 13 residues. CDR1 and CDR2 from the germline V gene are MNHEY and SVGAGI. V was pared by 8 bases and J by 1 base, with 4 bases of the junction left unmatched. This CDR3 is CASYRGGNTEAFF. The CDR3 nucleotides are TGTGCCAGCTACAGGGGAGGGAACACTGAAGCTTTCTTT.

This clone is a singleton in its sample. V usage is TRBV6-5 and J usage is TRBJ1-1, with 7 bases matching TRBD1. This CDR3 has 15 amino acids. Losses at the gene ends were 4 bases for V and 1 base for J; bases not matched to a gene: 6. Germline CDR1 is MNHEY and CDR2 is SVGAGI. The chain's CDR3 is CASSFQTGRNTEAFF. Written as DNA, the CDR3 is TGTGCCAGCAGTTTCCAGACAGGGCGGAACACTGAAGCTTTCTTT.

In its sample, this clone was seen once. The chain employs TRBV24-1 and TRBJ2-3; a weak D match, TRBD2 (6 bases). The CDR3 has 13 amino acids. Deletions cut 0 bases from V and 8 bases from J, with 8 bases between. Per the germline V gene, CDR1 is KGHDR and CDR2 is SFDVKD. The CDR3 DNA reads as TGTGCCACCAGTGATTTGATGGGGGGTACGCAGTATTTT. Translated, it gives CATSDLMGGTQYF.

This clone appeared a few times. CDR3 in DNA: TGTGCCAGCAGCTCGCGGCCCCTCTCCTACAATGAGCAGTTCTTC. This sequence encodes CASSSRPLSYNEQFF. The chain links TRBV7-2 to TRBJ2-1; D uncertain. CDR3 size: 15 residues. The germline gives CDR1 SGHTA, CDR2 FQGNSA. With 4 bases removed from V and 0 bases from J, the gap between germline ends came to 10 bases.

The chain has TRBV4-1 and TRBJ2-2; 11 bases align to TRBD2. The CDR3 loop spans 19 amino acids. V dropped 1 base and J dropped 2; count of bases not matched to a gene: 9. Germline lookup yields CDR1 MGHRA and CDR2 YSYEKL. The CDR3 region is CASSQGGVAGGINTGELFF. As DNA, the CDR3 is TGCGCCAGCAGCCAAGGGGGAGTAGCGGGAGGGATTAACACCGGGGAGCTGTTTTTT.

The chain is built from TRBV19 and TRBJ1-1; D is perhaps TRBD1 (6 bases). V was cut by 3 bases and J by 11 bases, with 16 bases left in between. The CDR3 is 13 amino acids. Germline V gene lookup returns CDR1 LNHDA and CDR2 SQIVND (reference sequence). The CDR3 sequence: CASSIKQGSDAFF. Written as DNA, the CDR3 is TGTGCCAGTAGTATCAAACAGGGTTCGGATGCTTTCTTT.

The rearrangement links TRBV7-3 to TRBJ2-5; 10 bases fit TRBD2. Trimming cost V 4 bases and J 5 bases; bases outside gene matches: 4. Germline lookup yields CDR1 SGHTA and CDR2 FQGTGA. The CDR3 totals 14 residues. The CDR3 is CASSYSSGGETQYF. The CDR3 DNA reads TGTGCCAGCAGCTATAGTAGCGGGGGGGAGACCCAGTACTTC.

The DNA of the CDR3 is TGTGCCAGCAGCTCACAGGGCTCTAGGTTTGGCTACACCTTC. Its protein is CASSSQGSRFGYTF. The V and J genes are TRBV28 and TRBJ1-2, with D perhaps matching TRBD1 (6 bases). The CDR3 spans 14 residues. Germline-derived CDR1 and CDR2 are MDHEN and SYDVKM. Trimming took 6 bases from V and 7 from J, leaving 18 bases between them.

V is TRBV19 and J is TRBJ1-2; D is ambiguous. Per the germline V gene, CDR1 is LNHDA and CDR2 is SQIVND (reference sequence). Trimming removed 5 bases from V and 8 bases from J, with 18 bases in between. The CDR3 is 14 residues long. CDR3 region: CASSSPASDLGYTF. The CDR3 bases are TGTGCCAGTAGTTCCCCAGCTTCCGACTTGGGCTACACCTTC.

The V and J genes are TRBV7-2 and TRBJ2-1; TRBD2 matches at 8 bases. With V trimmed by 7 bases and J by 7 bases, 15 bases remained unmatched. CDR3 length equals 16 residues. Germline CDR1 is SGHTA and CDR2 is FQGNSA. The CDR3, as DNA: TGTGCCAGCAACTTTTGGACCGGGACTAGGCGGAATGAGCAGTTCTTC. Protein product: CASNFWTGTRRNEQFF.

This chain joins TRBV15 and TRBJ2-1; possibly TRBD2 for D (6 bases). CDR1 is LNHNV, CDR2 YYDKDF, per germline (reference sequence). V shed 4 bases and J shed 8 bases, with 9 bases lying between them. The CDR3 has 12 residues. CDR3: CATSMWRDEQFF. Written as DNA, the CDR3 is TGTGCCACCAGCATGTGGAGGGATGAGCAGTTCTTC. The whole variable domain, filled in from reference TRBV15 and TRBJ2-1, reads DAMVIQNPRYQVTQFGKPVTLSCSQTLNHNVMYWYQQKSSQAPKLLFHYYDKDFNNEADTPDNFQSRRPNTSFCFLDIRSPGLGDTAMYLCATSMWRDEQFFGPGTRLTVL.